This TCR beta chain appears in the sequencing data of a study of T cells after posttransplantation cyclophosphamide. General study points: Donor-recipient repertoire similarity was low at 1-2 months, rising over year one.

From germline, CDR1 is WNHNN and CDR2 SYGVQD (reference sequence). The CDR3 has 16 amino acids. V was cut by 4 bases and J by 7 bases, with 23 bases left in between. Busulfan-fludarabine conditioning, marrow transplant, and cyclophosphamide on days +3 and +4 were administered. Produced via immunoSEQ multiplex PCR; TCRdb's table is partial and in-frame only. The data show about 5,400 clones, with none appearing a single time. This clone has at least ten counts. Its target is unknown. The sequenced sample was PBMCs, obtained after allogeneic stem cell transplant with posttransplant cyclophosphamide. This receptor was identified in a female patient in her 30s who received an allogeneic stem cell transplant from an unrelated donor, was CMV-positive, and had acute and chronic GVHD. Part of the T cell pool may stem from the graft donor. The chain uses TRBV10-1 and TRBJ2-7; the D gene is possibly TRBD2 (6 bases). CDR3 sequence (DNA): TGCGCCAGCAGTGCCACTCTTAGCGGCTCCCGGAGGGAGCAGTACTTC. Its protein product is CASSATLSGSRREQYF.